What follows describes a single TCR beta chain. Assay used: immunoSEQ multiplex PCR; TCRdb lists only in-frame clones, some missing. This table holds 90,000 to 120,000 clones, 90% to 95% found once. Germline values: CDR1 SGHRS, CDR2 YFSETQ. The CDR3 covers 15 residues. V trimming: 4 bases; J trimming: 10 bases; junction bases outside the gene matches: 9. This sample is part of a study of blood T cell repertoires in COVID-19. About the research overall: Sources were T cells, B-cell-depleted T cells, or PBMCs; the material itself was cDNA or gDNA.

The sequence derives from a human donor in a cohort sampled during active COVID-19. This chain joins TRBV5-1 and TRBJ1-6; TRBD1 aligns across 9 bases. The specimen was peripheral blood. The DNA of the CDR3 is TGCGCCAGCAGCCCCCATGAGGGGACAGGGTCACCCCTCCACTTT. It codes for CASSPHEGTGSPLHF.